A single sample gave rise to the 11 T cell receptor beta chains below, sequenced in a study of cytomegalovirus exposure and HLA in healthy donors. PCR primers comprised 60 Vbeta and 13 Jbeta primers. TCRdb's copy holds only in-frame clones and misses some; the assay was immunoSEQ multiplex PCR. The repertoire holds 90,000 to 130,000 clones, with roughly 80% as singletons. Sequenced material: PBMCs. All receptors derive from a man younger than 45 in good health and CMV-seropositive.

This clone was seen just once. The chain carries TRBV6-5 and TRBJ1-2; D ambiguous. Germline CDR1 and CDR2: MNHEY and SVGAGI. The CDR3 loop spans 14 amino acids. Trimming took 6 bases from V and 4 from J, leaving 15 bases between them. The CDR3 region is CASSTDGAFYGYTF. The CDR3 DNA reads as TGTGCCAGCAGCACCGACGGAGCCTTCTATGGCTACACCTTC.

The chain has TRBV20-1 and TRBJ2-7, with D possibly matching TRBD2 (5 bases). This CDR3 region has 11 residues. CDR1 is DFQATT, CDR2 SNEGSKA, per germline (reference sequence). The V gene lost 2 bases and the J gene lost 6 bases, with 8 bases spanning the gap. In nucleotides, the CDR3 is TGCAGTGCTAGATCGGACTCCGAGCAGTACTTC. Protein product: CSARSDSEQYF.

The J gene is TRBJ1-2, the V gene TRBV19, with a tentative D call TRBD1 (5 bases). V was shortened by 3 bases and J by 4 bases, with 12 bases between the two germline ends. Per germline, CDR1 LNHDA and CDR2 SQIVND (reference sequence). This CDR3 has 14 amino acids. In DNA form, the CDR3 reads TGTGCCAGTAGTATCGGGACTTACCTCTATGGCTACACCTTC. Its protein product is CASSIGTYLYGYTF.

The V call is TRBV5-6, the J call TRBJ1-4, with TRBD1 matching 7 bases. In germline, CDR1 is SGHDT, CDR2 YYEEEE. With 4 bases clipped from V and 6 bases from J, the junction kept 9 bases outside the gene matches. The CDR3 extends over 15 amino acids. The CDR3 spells CASSASGTADEKLFF. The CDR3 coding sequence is TGTGCCAGCAGCGCATCCGGGACAGCGGATGAAAAACTGTTTTTT. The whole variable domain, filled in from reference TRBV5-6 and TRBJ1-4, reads DAGVTQSPTHLIKTRGQQVTLRCSPKSGHDTVSWYQQALGQGPQFIFQYYEEEERQRGNFPDRFSGHQFPNYSSELNVNALLLGDSALYLCASSASGTADEKLFFGSGTQLSVL.

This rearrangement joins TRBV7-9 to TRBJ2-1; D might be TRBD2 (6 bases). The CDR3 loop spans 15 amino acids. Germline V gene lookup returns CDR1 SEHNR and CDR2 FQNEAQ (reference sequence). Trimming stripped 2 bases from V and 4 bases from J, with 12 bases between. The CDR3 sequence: CASSLMSSEYNEQFF. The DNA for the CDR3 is TGTGCCAGCAGCTTAATGTCTAGCGAATACAATGAGCAGTTCTTC.

The CDR3 here is CASSLAGGYEQYV. The DNA for the CDR3 is TGCGCCAGCAGCCTAGCGGGGGGCTACGAGCAGTACGTC. J is TRBJ2-7 and V is TRBV4-1, with 10 positions matching TRBD2. The CDR3 loop spans 13 amino acids. The germline V gene has CDR1 MGHRA and CDR2 YSYEKL. V shed 4 bases and J 3 bases; nucleotides not matched to a gene: 0.

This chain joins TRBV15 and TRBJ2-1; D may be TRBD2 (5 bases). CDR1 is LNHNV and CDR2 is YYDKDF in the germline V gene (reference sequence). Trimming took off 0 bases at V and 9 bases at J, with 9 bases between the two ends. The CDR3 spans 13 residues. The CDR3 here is CATSRDIRGEQFF. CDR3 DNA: TGTGCCACCAGCAGAGACATCCGGGGTGAGCAGTTCTTC. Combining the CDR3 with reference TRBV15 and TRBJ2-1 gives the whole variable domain DAMVIQNPRYQVTQFGKPVTLSCSQTLNHNVMYWYQQKSSQAPKLLFHYYDKDFNNEADTPDNFQSRRPNTSFCFLDIRSPGLGDTAMYLCATSRDIRGEQFFGPGTRLTVL.

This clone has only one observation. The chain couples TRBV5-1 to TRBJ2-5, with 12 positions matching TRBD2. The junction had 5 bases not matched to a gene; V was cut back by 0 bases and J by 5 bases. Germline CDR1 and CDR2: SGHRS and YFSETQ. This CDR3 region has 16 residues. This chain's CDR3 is CASSLGLAGVGETQYF. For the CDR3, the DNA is TGCGCCAGCAGCTTGGGACTAGCGGGGGTAGGGGAGACCCAGTACTTC.

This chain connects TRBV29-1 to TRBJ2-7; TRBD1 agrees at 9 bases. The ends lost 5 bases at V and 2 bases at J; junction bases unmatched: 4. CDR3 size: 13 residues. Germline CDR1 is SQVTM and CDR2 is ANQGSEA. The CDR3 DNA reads TGCAGCGTTATGACAGGGGGGGCCTACGAGCAGTACTTC. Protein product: CSVMTGGAYEQYF.

The CDR3 here is CASSPRLTGGEDTQYF. CDR3 nucleotide sequence: TGTGCCAGCAGCCCGCGGTTGACAGGGGGCGAAGATACGCAGTATTTT. This chain connects TRBV7-9 to TRBJ2-3, with 10 bases fitting TRBD1. This CDR3 region has 16 residues. Trimming at V came to 5 bases and at J to 5 bases, leaving 10 bases not matched to a gene. From germline, CDR1 is SEHNR and CDR2 FQNEAQ (reference sequence).

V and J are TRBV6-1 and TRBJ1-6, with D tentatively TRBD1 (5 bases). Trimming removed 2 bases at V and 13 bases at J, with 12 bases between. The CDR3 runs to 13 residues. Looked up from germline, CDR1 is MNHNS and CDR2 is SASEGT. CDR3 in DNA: TGTGCCAGCAGTGAAAAGGGGTGGCAGCCCCTCCACTTT. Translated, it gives CASSEKGWQPLHF.